The 16 T cell receptor beta chains listed next were all sequenced from one sample in a study of tumor-infiltrating lymphocytes in primary liver carcinoma. A constant-region primer served to make TCR beta cDNA from about 530 ng total RNA. For TCR beta, libraries were produced by three nested multiplex PCR rounds using slightly modified ARM-PCR. PCR rounds one and two used TRBV1-TRBV30 forward primers with a C-beta reverse primer for 10 cycles each. TCRdb analysed the multiplex PCR reads with MiXCR anew, one entry per CDR3 protein. The repertoire consists of approximately 110,000 distinct CDR3 sequences, with 64% occurring once and the leading ten covering 8.4%. Unsorted bulk tissue, about 17-34 mg of it, served as the source for co-extraction of RNA and DNA. The sequencing input was liver tumor tissue from sampling region 3. Sample subset: tumor region T3, left-lateral pole. The receptors here all came from a woman aged 55-69 years with primary liver carcinoma and hepatitis B virus infection.

As regards this clonotype: A much larger clone lies one base from this, so it may be a read error. The genes are TRBV5-1 and TRBJ2-3, with 7 bases identical to TRBD2. The CDR3 length is 16 residues. Germline CDR1 and CDR2: SGHRS and YFSETQ. The CDR3 is CASSLGGGGGTDMQYF. The CDR3 nucleotides are TGCGCCAGCAGCTTGGGCGGGGGAGGCGGCACAGATATGCAGTATTTT.

This chain joins TRBV15 and TRBJ1-5, with TRBD1 matching 7 bases. This CDR3 has 14 amino acids. Trimming removed 7 bases from V and 4 bases from J; junction bases left unmatched: 7. Germline V gene data show CDR1 as LNHNV and CDR2 as YYDKDF (reference sequence). The CDR3 is CATTKQGPNQPQHF. The DNA for the CDR3 is TGTGCCACCACAAAACAGGGGCCGAATCAGCCCCAGCATTTT.

The chain combines TRBV29-1 with TRBJ1-1; no firm D call. Germline V lookup: CDR1 SQVTM, CDR2 ANQGSEA. The CDR3 runs 13 residues. V lost 4 bases and J 1 base, leaving 10 bases between the germline ends. The CDR3 reads CSVASGGNTEAFF. The CDR3 bases are TGCAGCGTTGCATCTGGAGGGAACACTGAAGCTTTCTTT.

This clonotype was seen ten or more times. This sequence joins TRBV7-8 and TRBJ1-1; 8 nucleotides match TRBD1. Germline V CDR1 and CDR2: SGHVS, FQNEAQ. CDR3 length: 14 residues. V lost 1 base and J lost 11; bases outside the gene matches: 9. The CDR3 DNA reads TGTGCCAGCAGCTTAGGGGACAGGCCTATAGGGGCTTTCTTT. Translating gives CASSLGDRPIGAFF.

On this clonotype: It is likely a read error, because the conserved phenylalanine at the end of the CDR3 is missing. J is TRBJ2-3 and V is TRBV11-3; D is possibly TRBD2 (5 bases). The germline V and J ends were trimmed by 5 bases and 2 bases, with 11 bases remaining between them. CDR3 length: 14 residues. From germline, CDR1 is SGHNT and CDR2 YENEEA. The CDR3 reads CASSPGRDTDTQYL. Here the CDR3 DNA reads TGTGCCAGCAGCCCCGGACGGGACACAGATACGCAGTATCTT.

Turning to this clonotype: A read error may produce the germline difference seen at one junction end. J is TRBJ2-3 and V is TRBV6-1; no clear D. The germline V gene has CDR1 MNHNS and CDR2 SASEGT. This CDR3 spans 17 amino acids. The CDR3 sequence: CASSEGSAQIPTVTQYF. The CDR3 nucleotides are TGTGCCAGCAGTGAAGGTTCGGCCCAGATCCCCACAGTTACGCAATATTTT.

As regards this clonotype: Given a much more abundant clone one base away, this may be a read error. A read error is likely, as this CDR3 ends without the conserved phenylalanine or tryptophan. V usage is TRBV5-4 and J usage is TRBJ2-1, with 9 bases lining up with TRBD2. CDR3 length equals 16 residues. Trimming removed 0 bases from V and 7 bases from J; junction bases left unmatched: 8. CDR1 SGHNT and CDR2 YYREEE come from the germline V gene (reference sequence). The CDR3 reads CASSLGAGTSNNEQFL. CDR3 DNA sequence: TGTGCCAGCAGCTTGGGGGCCGGGACTAGCAATAATGAGCAGTTCTTA.

Note on this clonotype: Its ends do not fully match the called genes, so a read error is possible. The DNA for the CDR3 is TGTGCCAGCTCACCCCGACTAGCGGCGGCGGCAGAAACGCAGTATTTT. Protein sequence: CASSPRLAAAAETQYF. The V gene is TRBV18, the J gene TRBJ2-3, with 9 bases identical to TRBD2. The CDR3 consists of 16 residues. Looked up from germline, CDR1 is KGHSH and CDR2 is LQKENI.

Points on this clonotype: Likely a read error: the CDR3 ends without its conserved phenylalanine or tryptophan. The chain combines TRBV6-1 with TRBJ2-5; D is perhaps TRBD2 (5 bases). The CDR3 is 16 residues long. The germline V gene has CDR1 MNHNS and CDR2 SASEGT. V was shortened by 6 bases and J by 5 bases, with 22 bases between the two germline ends. As DNA, the CDR3 is TGTGCCAGCAGCCCAAAACGGCTAGTGGGAGACGAGACCCAGTACTTA. It is translated as CASSPKRLVGDETQYL.

This clonotype was detected ten times or more. The rearrangement links TRBV29-1 to TRBJ2-2, with D possibly being TRBD1 or TRBD2 (5 bases each). Per germline, CDR1 SQVTM and CDR2 ANQGSEA. The CDR3 runs 14 residues. The V gene lost 6 bases and the J gene lost 0 bases, with 11 bases spanning the gap. The CDR3 loop is CSVGTESNTGELFF. DNA for the CDR3: TGCAGCGTGGGGACCGAATCGAACACCGGGGAGCTGTTTTTT.

This clonotype was found a few times. A much more abundant neighbour one base away suggests this may be a read error. The rearrangement joins TRBV4-1 to TRBJ1-2, with 7 bases fitting TRBD1. There are 14 residues in the CDR3. Germline CDR1 is MGHRA and CDR2 is YSYEKL. CDR3 amino acids: CASGQSGTDYGYTF. The CDR3 nucleotides are TGCGCCAGCGGCCAATCCGGGACAGACTATGGCTACACCTTC.

With regard to this clonotype: Being one base from a much bigger clone, this may be a read error. The chain carries TRBV6-1 and TRBJ2-2; D is unresolved. The CDR3 has 15 residues. From germline, CDR1 is MNHNS and CDR2 SASEGT. The CDR3 nucleotides read TGTGCCAACAGTGCCGGTTTTAGAGGCACCGGGGAGCTGTTTTTT. Amino acids: CANSAGFRGTGELFF.

This clonotype was counted between two and nine times. The V and J genes are TRBV10-3 and TRBJ1-2; tentative D call: TRBD1 (6 bases). Germline lookup yields CDR1 ENHRY and CDR2 SYGVKD. V lost 4 bases to trimming and J lost 2 bases, with 11 bases between them. The CDR3 spans 14 residues. CDR3 DNA sequence: TGTGCCATCAGTGGACAAGGGACAAACTATGGCTACACCTTC. This encodes CAISGQGTNYGYTF.

About this clonotype itself: Sequence at one end of the junction differs from germline and may be a read error. The rearrangement joins TRBV11-3 to TRBJ2-5; the D gene is possibly TRBD1 (6 bases). This CDR3 region has 16 residues. The germline gives CDR1 SGHNT, CDR2 YENEEA. The CDR3 DNA reads as TGTGCAAGCAGCTTTGGAACCCAGGGGTCCCATGGGACCCAGTACTTC. This encodes CASSFGTQGSHGTQYF. Using reference TRBV11-3 and TRBJ2-5 for the parts outside the CDR3, the full variable domain is EAGVVQSPRYKIIEKKQPVAFWCNPISGHNTLYWYLQNLGQGPELLIRYENEEAVDDSQLPKDRFSAERLKGVDSTLKIQPAELGDSAVYLCASSFGTQGSHGTQYFGPGTRLLVL.

This clonotype appeared many times. V gene TRBV28 combines with J gene TRBJ2-5, with D unresolved. This CDR3 comprises 13 residues. Trimming removed 1 base at V and 1 base at J, with 4 bases between. Germline CDR1 and CDR2: MDHEN and SYDVKM. This CDR3 is CASSLSGQETQYF. The CDR3 region has the DNA TGTGCCAGCAGTTTATCGGGCCAAGAGACCCAGTACTTC.

The chain joins TRBV29-1 to TRBJ2-1; D gene ambiguous. CDR1 SQVTM and CDR2 ANQGSEA come from the germline V gene. This CDR3 contains 13 residues. Trimming took 3 bases from V and 11 from J, leaving 17 bases between them. CDR3: CSVDVSAYNKQFF. CDR3 DNA sequence: TGCAGCGTTGACGTGTCGGCCTATAATAAGCAGTTCTTC.